The TCR beta chain under discussion was sequenced for a study of CD8 T cells in Susac syndrome. Overall study findings and caveats: Acknowledgment was made by the study that its TCR sequencing and HLA analysis involved a relatively small number of individuals.

For this clonotype: Its cognate antigen is unknown.

V lost 2 bases, J lost 1 base, and 13 bases lay in between. Germline V gene data show CDR1 as SGHRS and CDR2 as YFSETQ. This CDR3 comprises 17 residues. The authors sequenced TCR beta from blood CD8+ and CD4+ T cells. TEMRA cells were FACS-enriched, unlike CD8+ and CD4+ T cells, which were negatively isolated. Reverse transcription of roughly 0.5 to 1 ug RNA was carried out with random hexamers. TCR beta CDR3 was amplified by immunoSEQ multiplex PCR. This amplification extended across 54 Vbeta and 13 Jbeta segments. TCRdb passed the immunoSEQ multiplex PCR reads through MiXCR, listing each CDR3 protein once. This sample yields a few hundred thousand distinct CDR3 sequences, of which 85% to 90% are seen a single time; 0.09% to 0.15% belongs to the top ten.

The chain is built from TRBV5-1 and TRBJ2-6; unclear D gene. The source material was CD8+ T cells from PBMCs. This TCR came from a human donor with multiple sclerosis. CDR3 sequence (DNA): TGCGCCAGCAGCTTATCAAAACCCCGATCTGGGGCCAACGTCCTGACTTTC. Its protein is CASSLSKPRSGANVLTF.